The 26 T cell receptor beta chains given below trace back to one sample, sequenced in a study of shared clonotypes between healthy human individuals. The table came from immunoSEQ multiplex PCR; TCRdb's copy has only in-frame clones and leaves some out. The table includes about 2.1 million clones, 93% detected once. The naive CD8 subset, CD45RO-negative cells positively selected for CCR7, excluded terminally differentiated effector memory CD45RA+ cells. Sequencing was done on a sample of naive CD8+ T cells from PBMCs. These receptors were collected from a man aged 18 to 29 in good health. Some clones in this sample may be carry-over from other donors' samples.

The chain employs TRBV28 and TRBJ2-1; D is possibly TRBD2 (5 bases). Trimming pared 6 bases from V and 4 bases from J, leaving 19 bases between. CDR3 size: 16 residues. Per germline, CDR1 MDHEN and CDR2 SYDVKM. CDR3 sequence (DNA): TGTGCCAGCAGACCCTCTCCGCACTCGGGATACAATGAGCAGTTCTTC. The encoded protein is CASRPSPHSGYNEQFF.

This chain uses TRBV4-3 with TRBJ2-7; 7 bases match TRBD1. This CDR3 is 14 amino acids long. The germline V gene has CDR1 LGHNA and CDR2 YSLEER. With V trimmed by 4 bases and J by 2 bases, 5 bases remained unmatched. The CDR3 region has the DNA TGCGCCAGCAGCCCCGACAGGGTCCCCTACGAGCAGTACTTC. Amino acid sequence: CASSPDRVPYEQYF.

The rearrangement uses TRBV5-6 and TRBJ2-7, with 8 bases lining up with TRBD1. The junction had 3 bases not matched to a gene; V was cut back by 4 bases and J by 3 bases. The germline CDR1 and CDR2 sequences are SGHDT and YYEEEE. The CDR3 is 13 amino acids. DNA of the CDR3: TGTGCCAGCAGCGGACAGGGAGACTACGAGCAGTACTTC. Its translation: CASSGQGDYEQYF. Full variable domain (outside the CDR3, taken from reference TRBV5-6 and TRBJ2-7): DAGVTQSPTHLIKTRGQQVTLRCSPKSGHDTVSWYQQALGQGPQFIFQYYEEEERQRGNFPDRFSGHQFPNYSSELNVNALLLGDSALYLCASSGQGDYEQYFGPGTRLTVT.

The V gene is TRBV7-9, the J gene TRBJ2-1; D call uncertain. Looked up from germline, CDR1 is SEHNR and CDR2 is FQNEAQ (reference sequence). V shed 1 base and J shed 0 bases, with 7 bases lying between them. The CDR3 has 15 amino acids. CDR3 coding DNA: TGTGCCAGCAGCTTAGAAGTAACCTCCTACAATGAGCAGTTCTTC. It translates to CASSLEVTSYNEQFF.

The rearrangement joins TRBV4-1 to TRBJ2-7; no clear D. V was trimmed by 1 base and J by 5 bases, leaving 21 bases between them. CDR1 MGHRA and CDR2 YSYEKL come from the germline V gene. The CDR3 length is 17 residues. The CDR3 region is CASSQVTHVGVFNEQYF. Here the CDR3 DNA reads TGCGCCAGCAGCCAAGTTACGCACGTTGGGGTTTTCAACGAGCAGTACTTC.

This chain uses TRBV5-4 with TRBJ1-1, with a tentative D call TRBD1 (5 bases). The V end lost 1 base, the J end lost 8 bases, and 24 bases lay between the germline ends. This CDR3 has 17 residues. CDR1 and CDR2 (germline): SGHNT, YYREEE (reference sequence). DNA for the CDR3: TGTGCCAGCAGCTTGAACGGAGGATACAGGAGAAATCTGGAAGCTTTCTTT. Translating it yields CASSLNGGYRRNLEAFF.

This chain uses TRBV27 with TRBJ2-1, with TRBD1 matching 9 bases. The germline CDR1 and CDR2 sequences are MNHEY and SMNVEV (reference sequence). The ends lost 2 bases at V and 8 bases at J; junction bases unmatched: 7. The CDR3 totals 15 residues. This CDR3 is CASSLPPGTGHEQFF. The CDR3 DNA reads as TGTGCCAGCAGTTTACCCCCCGGGACAGGGCATGAGCAGTTCTTC.

The gene calls are TRBV7-9 and TRBJ2-7; D is unresolved. In germline, CDR1 is SEHNR, CDR2 FQNEAQ (reference sequence). V lost 2 bases and J lost 5, with 13 bases in between. CDR3 length equals 14 residues. CDR3 sequence reads: CASSLRRRNDEQYF. CDR3 in DNA: TGTGCCAGCAGCTTAAGGCGCAGGAACGACGAGCAGTACTTC. Together with reference TRBV7-9 and TRBJ2-7, the CDR3 gives the full variable domain: DTGVSQNPRHKITKRGQNVTFRCDPISEHNRLYWYRQTLGQGPEFLTYFQNEAQLEKSRLLSDRFSAERPKGSFSTLEIQRTEQGDSAMYLCASSLRRRNDEQYFGPGTRLTVT.

This chain uses TRBV29-1 with TRBJ2-2; 8 bases align to TRBD2. Losses at the gene ends were 8 bases for V and 0 bases for J; bases not matched to a gene: 5. Germline V CDR1 and CDR2: SQVTM, ANQGSEA. There are 14 residues in the CDR3. The CDR3 here is CSTRLATNTGELFF. The DNA for the CDR3 is TGCAGCACCCGACTAGCGACGAACACCGGGGAGCTGTTTTTT.

The J gene is TRBJ1-6, the V gene TRBV6-5, with 9 bases identical to TRBD1. The CDR3 sequence is 15 residues long. The trim removed 6 bases at V and 7 bases at J, leaving 7 bases unmatched. In germline, CDR1 is MNHEY, CDR2 SVGAGI. The CDR3 DNA is TGTGCCAGCAGCCCTTACAGGGGGCGAAATTCACCCCTCCACTTT. Translation gives CASSPYRGRNSPLHF.

The rearrangement uses TRBV27 and TRBJ2-7; D is undetermined. Germline-derived CDR1 and CDR2 are MNHEY and SMNVEV (reference sequence). The V gene lost 0 bases and the J gene lost 5 bases, with 11 bases spanning the gap. This CDR3 contains 14 residues. CDR3 DNA: TGTGCCAGCAGTTTATCCCGAGGAAGACACGAGCAGTACTTC. Translating gives CASSLSRGRHEQYF.

The chain joins TRBV27 to TRBJ2-7; 11 bases are shared with TRBD2. Germline CDR1 is MNHEY and CDR2 is SMNVEV (reference sequence). V trimming: 3 bases; J trimming: 2 bases; junction bases outside the gene matches: 9. The length of the CDR3 is 17 residues. CDR3 sequence (DNA): TGTGCCAGCAGTTTCCAACCCGGACTAGCGGGCGCCTACGAGCAGTACTTC. Protein product: CASSFQPGLAGAYEQYF.

V is TRBV27 and J is TRBJ1-5; 10 bases map to TRBD1. The V gene end was trimmed by 6 bases and the J gene end by 3 bases; junction bases not matched to a gene: 2. The CDR3 is 14 amino acids. Germline V gene sequence: CDR1 MNHEY, CDR2 SMNVEV (reference sequence). The CDR3 is CASSRQGANQPQHF. DNA of the CDR3: TGTGCCAGCAGCAGACAGGGGGCCAATCAGCCCCAGCATTTT.

Of note for this clone: Other DNA variants within this sample encode the same CDR3. The chain has TRBV19 and TRBJ1-1; no clear D gene. Deletions cut 1 base from V and 1 base from J, with 4 bases between. CDR1 and CDR2 from the germline V gene are LNHDA and SQIVND (reference sequence). This CDR3 comprises 13 residues. CDR3 DNA: TGTGCCAGTAGTATAGGTTCGAACACTGAAGCTTTCTTT. Encoded protein: CASSIGSNTEAFF. Together with reference TRBV19 and TRBJ1-1, the CDR3 gives the full variable domain: DGGITQSPKYLFRKEGQNVTLSCEQNLNHDAMYWYRQDPGQGLRLIYYSQIVNDFQKGDIAEGYSVSREKKESFPLTVTSAQKNPTAFYLCASSIGSNTEAFFGQGTRLTVV.

The chain combines TRBV6-5 with TRBJ1-1, with D possibly being TRBD1 (5 bases). This CDR3 spans 14 amino acids. Germline-derived CDR1 and CDR2 are MNHEY and SVGAGI. Trimming pared 1 base from V and 6 bases from J, leaving 12 bases between. Here the CDR3 reads CASSYLGMGAEAFF. The CDR3 DNA reads TGTGCCAGCAGTTACTTAGGGATGGGGGCTGAAGCTTTCTTT.

The V call is TRBV27, the J call TRBJ1-3; D uncertain. Looked up from germline, CDR1 is MNHEY and CDR2 is SMNVEV (reference sequence). The CDR3 sequence is 15 residues long. Trimming shortened V by 3 bases and J by 3 bases, and 12 bases separated the two germline ends. The DNA of the CDR3 is TGTGCCAGCAGTTTGGGTGCGGGTTTTGGAAACACCATATATTTT. Its protein is CASSLGAGFGNTIYF.

This chain links TRBV4-1 with TRBJ2-2; TRBD2 agrees at 8 bases. The junction had 7 bases not matched to a gene; V was cut back by 3 bases and J by 4 bases. Looked up from germline, CDR1 is MGHRA and CDR2 is YSYEKL. This CDR3 contains 16 residues. The CDR3 sequence is CASSHQAGVSTGELFF. For the CDR3, the DNA is TGCGCCAGCAGCCACCAAGCGGGAGTCTCCACCGGGGAGCTGTTTTTT.

The chain combines TRBV27 with TRBJ1-1, with D unresolved. The CDR3 length is 14 residues. CDR1 and CDR2 from the germline V gene are MNHEY and SMNVEV (reference sequence). Trimming stripped 4 bases from V and 5 bases from J, with 14 bases between. The CDR3 region is CASSSTLGGTEAFF. The CDR3 DNA reads as TGTGCCAGCAGTTCAACACTGGGAGGGACTGAAGCTTTCTTT.

J is TRBJ1-5 and V is TRBV6-6; the D is unclear. CDR1 is MNHNY and CDR2 is SVGAGI in the germline V gene (reference sequence). CDR3 length: 14 residues. With 1 base removed from V and 0 bases from J, the gap between germline ends came to 4 bases. The CDR3 DNA reads TGTGCCAGCAGTTACTTGGGTAGCAATCAGCCCCAGCATTTT. This codes for CASSYLGSNQPQHF.

Comment on this clone: Additional DNA sequences in this sample encode the identical CDR3. The V gene is TRBV11-2, the J gene TRBJ2-7; 11 bases are a match to TRBD2. CDR1 and CDR2 from the germline V gene are SGHAT and FQNNGV. V was pared by 1 base and J by 4 bases, with 3 bases of the junction left unmatched. The CDR3 is 15 amino acids. CDR3: CASSLVLAGGYEQYF. The CDR3, as DNA: TGTGCCAGCAGCTTAGTTCTAGCGGGAGGTTACGAGCAGTACTTC. Supplemented by reference TRBV11-2 and TRBJ2-7, the full variable domain reads EAGVAQSPRYKIIEKRQSVAFWCNPISGHATLYWYQQILGQGPKLLIQFQNNGVVDDSQLPKDRFSAERLKGVDSTLKIQPAKLEDSAVYLCASSLVLAGGYEQYFGPGTRLTVT.

V gene TRBV4-2 combines with J gene TRBJ2-2; TRBD1 matches at 7 bases. Germline V gene sequence: CDR1 LGHNA, CDR2 YNFKEQ. The CDR3 totals 15 residues. J gave up 3 bases and V 4 bases, and 5 bases lay outside the gene matches. CDR3 residues: CASSPPGGHTGELFF. The CDR3 DNA reads TGTGCCAGCAGCCCCCCAGGGGGTCACACCGGGGAGCTGTTTTTT.

The chain uses TRBV27 and TRBJ1-4; D gene uncertain. The CDR3 spans 13 residues. Trimming left V 2 bases short and J 3 bases short, with 4 bases between. Per the germline V gene, CDR1 is MNHEY and CDR2 is SMNVEV (reference sequence). The DNA of the CDR3 is TGTGCCAGCAGTTTAACGGCTAATGAAAAACTGTTTTTT. Translated, it gives CASSLTANEKLFF.

J is TRBJ1-2 and V is TRBV5-1, with no clear D. CDR1 is SGHRS, CDR2 YFSETQ, per germline. CDR3 length: 15 residues. V was cut by 0 bases and J by 2 bases, with 11 bases left in between. The CDR3 sequence is CASSLESSSNYGYTF. CDR3 DNA sequence: TGCGCCAGCAGCTTGGAATCGAGCAGCAACTATGGCTACACCTTC.

The rearrangement joins TRBV6-4 to TRBJ2-2; 10 nucleotides align to TRBD1. CDR1 is MRHNA, CDR2 SNTAGT, per germline. This CDR3 contains 13 residues. V lost 6 bases, J lost 6 bases, and 1 base stayed unmatched. In DNA form, the CDR3 reads TGTGCCAGCAGAGGGACAGGGGCCGGGGAGCTGTTTTTT. Translated: CASRGTGAGELFF.

V is TRBV2 and J is TRBJ2-7, with D tentatively TRBD1 (5 bases). This CDR3 has 14 amino acids. V lost 2 bases, J lost 3 bases, and 11 bases lay in between. From germline, CDR1 is SNHLY and CDR2 FYNNEI. Here the CDR3 DNA reads TGTGCCAGCAGTGAATCGGCACAGGACTACGAGCAGTACTTC. Translated, it gives CASSESAQDYEQYF.

The chain recombines TRBV6-5 with TRBJ1-1; unclear D gene. Trimming left V 1 base short and J 1 base short, with 7 bases between. The CDR3 covers 14 residues. The germline V gene has CDR1 MNHEY and CDR2 SVGAGI. CDR3 loop: CASSYFRANTEAFF. The CDR3 DNA sequence: TGTGCCAGCAGTTACTTTAGAGCGAACACTGAAGCTTTCTTT.